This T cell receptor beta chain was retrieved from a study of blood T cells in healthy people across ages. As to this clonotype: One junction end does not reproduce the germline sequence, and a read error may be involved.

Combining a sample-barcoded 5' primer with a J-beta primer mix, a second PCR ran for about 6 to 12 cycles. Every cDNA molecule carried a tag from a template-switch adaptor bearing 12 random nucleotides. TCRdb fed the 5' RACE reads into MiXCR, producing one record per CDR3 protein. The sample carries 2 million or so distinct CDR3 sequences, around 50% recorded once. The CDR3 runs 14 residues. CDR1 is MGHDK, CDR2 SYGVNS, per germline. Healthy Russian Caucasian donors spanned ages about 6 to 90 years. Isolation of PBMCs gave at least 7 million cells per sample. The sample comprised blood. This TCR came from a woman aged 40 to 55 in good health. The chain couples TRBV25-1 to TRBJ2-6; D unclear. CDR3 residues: CASSEGSGTNVLTF. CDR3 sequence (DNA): TGTGCCAGCAGTGAAGGGTCTGGGACCAACGTCCTGACTTTC. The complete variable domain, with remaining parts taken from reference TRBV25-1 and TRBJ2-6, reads EADIYQTPRYLVIGTGKKITLECSQTMGHDKMYWYQQDPGMELHLIHYSYGVNSTEKGDLSSESTVSRIRTEHFPLTLESARPSHTSQYLCASSEGSGTNVLTFGAGSRLTVL.